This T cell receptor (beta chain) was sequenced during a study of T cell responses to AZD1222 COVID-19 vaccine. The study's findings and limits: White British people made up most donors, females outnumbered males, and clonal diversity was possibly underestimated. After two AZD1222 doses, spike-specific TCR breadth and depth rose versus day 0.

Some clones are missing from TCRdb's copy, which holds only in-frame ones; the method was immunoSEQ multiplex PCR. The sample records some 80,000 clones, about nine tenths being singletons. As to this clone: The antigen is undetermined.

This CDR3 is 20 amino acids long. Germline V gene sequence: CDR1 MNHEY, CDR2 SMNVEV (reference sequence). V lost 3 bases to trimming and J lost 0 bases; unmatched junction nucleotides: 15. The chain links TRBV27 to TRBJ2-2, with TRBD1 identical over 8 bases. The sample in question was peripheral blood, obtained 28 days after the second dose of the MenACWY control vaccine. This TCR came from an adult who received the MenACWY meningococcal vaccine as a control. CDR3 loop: CASSFFRQGPTFANTGELFF. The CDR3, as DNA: TGTGCCAGCAGTTTCTTCAGACAGGGGCCGACATTCGCGAACACCGGGGAGCTGTTTTTT.